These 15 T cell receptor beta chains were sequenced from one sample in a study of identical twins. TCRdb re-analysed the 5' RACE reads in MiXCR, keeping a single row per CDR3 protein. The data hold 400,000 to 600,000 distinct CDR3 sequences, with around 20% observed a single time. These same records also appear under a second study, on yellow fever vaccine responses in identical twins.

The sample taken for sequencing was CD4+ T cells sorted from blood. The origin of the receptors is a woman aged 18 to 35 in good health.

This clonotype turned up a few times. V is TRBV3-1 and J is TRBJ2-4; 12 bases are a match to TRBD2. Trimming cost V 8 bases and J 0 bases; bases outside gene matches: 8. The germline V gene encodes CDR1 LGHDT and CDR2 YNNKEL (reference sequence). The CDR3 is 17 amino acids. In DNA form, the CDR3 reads TGTGCCAGCGGTCTAGCGGGAGGGGTGGGAGCCAAAAACATTCAGTACTTC. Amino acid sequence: CASGLAGGVGAKNIQYF.

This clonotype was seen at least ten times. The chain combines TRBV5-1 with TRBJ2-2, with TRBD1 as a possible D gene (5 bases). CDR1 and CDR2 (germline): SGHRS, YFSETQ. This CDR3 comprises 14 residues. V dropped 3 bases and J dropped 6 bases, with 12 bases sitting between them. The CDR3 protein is CASSWSTGPGELFF. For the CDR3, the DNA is TGCGCCAGCAGCTGGAGCACAGGACCCGGGGAGCTGTTTTTT.

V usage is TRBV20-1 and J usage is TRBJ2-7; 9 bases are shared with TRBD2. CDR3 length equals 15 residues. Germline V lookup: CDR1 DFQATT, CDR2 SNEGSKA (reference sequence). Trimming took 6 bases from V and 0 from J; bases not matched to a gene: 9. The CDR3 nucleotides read TGCAGTGCCCCCGGCGGGGGGGGGGCCTCCTACGAGCAGTACTTC. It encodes CSAPGGGGASYEQYF.

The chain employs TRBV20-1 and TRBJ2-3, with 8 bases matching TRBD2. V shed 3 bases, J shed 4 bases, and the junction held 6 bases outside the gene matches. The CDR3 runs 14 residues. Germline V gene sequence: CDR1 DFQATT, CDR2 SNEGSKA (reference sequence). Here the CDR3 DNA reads TGCAGTGCTAGGCGCGGGAGGATCCCAGATACGCAGTATTTT. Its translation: CSARRGRIPDTQYF.

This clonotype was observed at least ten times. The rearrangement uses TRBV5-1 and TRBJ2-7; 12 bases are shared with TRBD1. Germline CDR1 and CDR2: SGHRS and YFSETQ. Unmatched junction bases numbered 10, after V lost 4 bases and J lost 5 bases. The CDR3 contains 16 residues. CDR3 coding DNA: TGCGCCAGCAGCAGGGGACAGGGGGCTGTATTCCACGAGCAGTACTTC. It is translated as CASSRGQGAVFHEQYF.

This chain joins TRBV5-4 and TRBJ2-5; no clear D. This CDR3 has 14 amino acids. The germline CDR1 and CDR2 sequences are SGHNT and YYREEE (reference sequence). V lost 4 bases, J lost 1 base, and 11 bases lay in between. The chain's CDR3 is CASSPVHSQETQYF. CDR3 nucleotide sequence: TGTGCCAGCAGCCCGGTCCACTCCCAAGAGACCCAGTACTTC.

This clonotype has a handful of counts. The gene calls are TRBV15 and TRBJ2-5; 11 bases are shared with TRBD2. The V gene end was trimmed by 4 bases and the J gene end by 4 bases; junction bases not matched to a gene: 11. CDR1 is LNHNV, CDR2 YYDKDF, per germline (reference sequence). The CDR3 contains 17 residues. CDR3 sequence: CATSISGGASVRETQYF. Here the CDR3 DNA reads TGTGCCACCAGCATTAGCGGGGGGGCCTCGGTGAGAGAGACCCAGTACTTC.

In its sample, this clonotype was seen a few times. Written as DNA, the CDR3 is TGTGCCACCGGGACTAGCGGGAGGGCCCGGGGGTACAATGAGCAGTTCTTC. Translating it yields CATGTSGRARGYNEQFF. V usage is TRBV24-1 and J usage is TRBJ2-1, with 16 bases identical to TRBD2. Germline V gene data show CDR1 as KGHDR and CDR2 as SFDVKD. V trimming: 9 bases; J trimming: 4 bases; junction bases outside the gene matches: 8. CDR3 length: 17 residues.

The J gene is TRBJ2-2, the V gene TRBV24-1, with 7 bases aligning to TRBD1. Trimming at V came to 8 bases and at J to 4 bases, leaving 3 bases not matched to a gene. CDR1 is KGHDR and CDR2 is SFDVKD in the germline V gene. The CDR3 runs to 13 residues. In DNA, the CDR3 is TGTGCCACCACACAGGGGTCCACCGGGGAGCTGTTTTTT. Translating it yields CATTQGSTGELFF.

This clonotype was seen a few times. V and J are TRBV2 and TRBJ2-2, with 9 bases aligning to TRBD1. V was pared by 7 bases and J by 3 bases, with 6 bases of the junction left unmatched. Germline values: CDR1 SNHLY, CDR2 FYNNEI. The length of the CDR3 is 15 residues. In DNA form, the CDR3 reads TGTGCCAGCATCAGGGACAGGGCGGACACCGGGGAGCTGTTTTTT. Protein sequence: CASIRDRADTGELFF.

CDR3 loop: CASRVPAGETQYF. The CDR3 DNA sequence: TGTGCCAGCAGGGTTCCCGCGGGGGAGACCCAGTACTTC. The V call is TRBV11-2, the J call TRBJ2-5; the D gene is possibly TRBD2 (6 bases). The length of the CDR3 is 13 residues. The germline V and J ends were trimmed by 6 bases and 5 bases, with 13 bases remaining between them. In germline, CDR1 is SGHAT, CDR2 FQNNGV.

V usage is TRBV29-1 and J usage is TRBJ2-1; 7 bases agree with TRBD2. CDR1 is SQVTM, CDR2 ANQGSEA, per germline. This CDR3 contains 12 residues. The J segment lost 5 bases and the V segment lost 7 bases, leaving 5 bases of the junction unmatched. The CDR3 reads CSAGLGHNEQFF. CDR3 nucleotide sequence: TGCAGCGCCGGACTAGGACACAATGAGCAGTTCTTC.

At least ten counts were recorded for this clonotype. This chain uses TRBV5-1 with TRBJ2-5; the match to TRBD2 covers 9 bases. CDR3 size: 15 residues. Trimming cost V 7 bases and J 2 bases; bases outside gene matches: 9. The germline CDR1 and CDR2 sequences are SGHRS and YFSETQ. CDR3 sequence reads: CASGPGAGGQETQYF. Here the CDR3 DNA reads TGCGCCAGCGGTCCCGGAGCGGGGGGTCAAGAGACCCAGTACTTC.

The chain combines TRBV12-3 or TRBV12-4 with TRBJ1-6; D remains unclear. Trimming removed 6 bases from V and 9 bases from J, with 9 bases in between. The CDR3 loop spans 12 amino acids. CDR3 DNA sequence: TGTGCCAGCAGGGTCCGTATTTCACCCCTCCACTTT. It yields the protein CASRVRISPLHF.

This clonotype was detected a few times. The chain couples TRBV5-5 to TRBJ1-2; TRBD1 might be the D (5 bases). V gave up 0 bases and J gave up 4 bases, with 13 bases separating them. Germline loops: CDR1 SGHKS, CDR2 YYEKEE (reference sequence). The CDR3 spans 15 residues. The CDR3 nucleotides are TGTGCCAGCAGCTTGGTTTTCGCGACAGCCTATGGCTACACCTTC. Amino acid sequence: CASSLVFATAYGYTF.